The 17 T cell receptor beta chains presented below share a single source sample, sequenced in a study of OX40 agonist ivuxolimab in advanced cancers. Libraries were prepared by immunoSEQ multiplex PCR; TCRdb keeps only in-frame clonotypes and omits some of them. This sample carries tens of thousands of clones, about 81% of them seen once, and the ten largest clones take approximately 2.6%. The sequencing here drew on CD4+ or CD8+ T cells sorted from blood, taken in a trial of the OX40 agonist ivuxolimab. Every receptor here comes from an adult with an advanced solid tumor such as melanoma, head and neck, liver or kidney cancer.

This clone occurred once. The chain is built from TRBV7-2 and TRBJ2-3, with 9 bases lining up with TRBD1. The V gene end was trimmed by 1 base and the J gene end by 4 bases; junction bases not matched to a gene: 6. The CDR3 extends over 16 amino acids. The V gene's germline CDR1 is SGHTA and CDR2 FQGNSA. The CDR3 region has the DNA TGTGCCAGCAGCTTAGTTGGGACAGGGTGGGCAGATACGCAGTATTTT. It translates to CASSLVGTGWADTQYF.

This sequence joins TRBV2 and TRBJ2-7; D may be TRBD2 (6 bases). Germline loops: CDR1 SNHLY, CDR2 FYNNEI. The CDR3 runs 15 residues. Between the trimmed V and J ends, which lost 2 bases and 7 bases, there was a span of 18 bases. The chain's CDR3 is CASSERRGPTIEQYF. The CDR3 bases are TGTGCCAGCAGTGAAAGGAGGGGACCTACAATTGAGCAGTACTTC. Supplemented by reference TRBV2 and TRBJ2-7, the full variable domain reads EPEVTQTPSHQVTQMGQEVILRCVPISNHLYFYWYRQILGQKVEFLVSFYNNEISEKSEIFDDQFSVERPDGSNFTLKIRSTKLEDSAMYFCASSERRGPTIEQYFGPGTRLTVT.

The J gene is TRBJ2-3, the V gene TRBV23-1; 11 bases align to TRBD2. TRBV23-1 counts as an open reading frame of uncertain function. With 4 bases clipped from V and 6 bases from J, the junction kept 12 bases outside the gene matches. This CDR3 region has 17 residues. CDR3 DNA: TGCGCCAGCAGTCTCAGGTCTACTAGCGGGAGAGGGGATACGCAGTATTTT. It translates to CASSLRSTSGRGDTQYF.

This chain uses TRBV6-4 with TRBJ1-1, with 9 bases aligning to TRBD1. Germline V gene lookup returns CDR1 MRHNA and CDR2 SNTAGT. The CDR3 is 15 residues long. J gave up 0 bases and V 6 bases, and 5 bases lay outside the gene matches. The CDR3 loop is CASREQGALNTEAFF. The CDR3 DNA reads as TGTGCCAGCAGGGAACAGGGGGCATTGAACACTGAAGCTTTCTTT.

This clone has only one observation. The V gene is TRBV5-4, the J gene TRBJ2-1; 8 nucleotides align to TRBD2. The CDR3 is 17 amino acids. Trimming at V came to 2 bases and at J to 7 bases, leaving 14 bases not matched to a gene. CDR1 is SGHNT and CDR2 is YYREEE in the germline V gene (reference sequence). The CDR3 DNA reads TGTGCCAGCAGCTTACCGGGAGGGGCCTCCATTGTGAATGAGCAGTTCTTC. Its protein is CASSLPGGASIVNEQFF.

The genes are TRBV7-2 and TRBJ2-3, with D perhaps matching TRBD1 (5 bases). Trimming left V 1 base short and J 1 base short, with 9 bases between. The V gene's germline CDR1 is SGHTA and CDR2 FQGNSA. The CDR3 totals 15 residues. Here the CDR3 DNA reads TGTGCCAGCAGCTTAGGTTGGACACGCACAGATACGCAGTATTTT. It is translated as CASSLGWTRTDTQYF.

The chain combines TRBV28 with TRBJ2-1; D gene unclear. Trimming left V 4 bases short and J 10 bases short, with 5 bases between. Germline V gene data show CDR1 as MDHEN and CDR2 as SYDVKM. The CDR3 consists of 10 residues. CDR3 in amino acids: CASSSLEQFF. CDR3 bases: TGTGCCAGCAGTTCTTTGGAGCAGTTCTTC. Filled out from reference TRBV28 and TRBJ2-1, the complete variable domain reads DVKVTQSSRYLVKRTGEKVFLECVQDMDHENMFWYRQDPGLGLRLIYFSYDVKMKEKGDIPEGYSVSREKKERFSLILESASTNQTSMYLCASSSLEQFFGPGTRLTVL.

The chain links TRBV5-6 to TRBJ2-2; 7 bases line up with TRBD1. Germline V lookup: CDR1 SGHDT, CDR2 YYEEEE. The ends lost 0 bases at V and 2 bases at J; junction bases unmatched: 10. This CDR3 spans 18 amino acids. CDR3 protein: CASSLGGFGTANTGELFF. In nucleotides, the CDR3 is TGTGCCAGCAGCTTGGGAGGCTTCGGGACAGCTAACACCGGGGAGCTGTTTTTT.

The chain carries TRBV4-3 and TRBJ2-3, with 8 bases aligning to TRBD2. The germline V gene has CDR1 LGHNA and CDR2 YSLEER. The V gene end was trimmed by 4 bases and the J gene end by 6 bases; junction bases not matched to a gene: 12. The CDR3 runs 16 residues. CDR3 DNA sequence: TGCGCCAGCAGCCCAGATGGTATTAGCGGGATTGATACGCAGTATTTT. It specifies CASSPDGISGIDTQYF.

The CDR3 coding sequence is TGCGCCAGCAGCTGGTCGGGGAATTCGGCTGCTTCTGGAAACACCATATATTTT. Its protein product is CASSWSGNSAASGNTIYF. The chain is built from TRBV5-1 and TRBJ1-3, with D uncertain. V dropped 3 bases and J dropped 1 base, with 20 bases sitting between them. CDR1 and CDR2 (germline): SGHRS, YFSETQ. There are 18 residues in the CDR3.

This rearrangement joins TRBV18 to TRBJ2-1; tentative D call: TRBD1 (5 bases). V was trimmed by 1 base and J by 0 bases, leaving 10 bases between them. Looked up from germline, CDR1 is KGHSH and CDR2 is LQKENI. The CDR3 covers 16 residues. DNA for the CDR3: TGTGCCAGCTCACCACTCCAGGGCGGCTCCTACAATGAGCAGTTCTTC. Translated: CASSPLQGGSYNEQFF.

V is TRBV9 and J is TRBJ1-4, with 11 bases that match TRBD1. J was trimmed by 7 bases and V by 3 bases; bases with no gene match: 5. The CDR3 covers 15 residues. Germline V CDR1 and CDR2: SGDLS, YYNGEE. CDR3 sequence reads: CASSADRGLVEKLFF. The CDR3 region has the DNA TGTGCCAGCAGCGCGGACAGGGGGCTCGTTGAAAAACTGTTTTTT.

This sequence joins TRBV11-1 and TRBJ1-1; D perhaps matches TRBD1 (5 bases). This CDR3 has 13 amino acids. Germline loops: CDR1 SGHAT, CDR2 FQDESV (reference sequence). Trimming removed 4 bases from V and 4 bases from J, with 10 bases in between. The CDR3 DNA reads TGTGCCAGCAGCTCCATGGGGGGCACTGAAGCTTTCTTT. It encodes CASSSMGGTEAFF.

This rearrangement joins TRBV6-6 to TRBJ1-2; D is unresolved. The CDR3 consists of 15 residues. CDR1 is MNHNY and CDR2 is SVGAGI in the germline V gene (reference sequence). V was pared by 0 bases and J by 4 bases, with 12 bases between. CDR3: CASSYSNGNSYGYTF. CDR3 nucleotides: TGTGCCAGCAGTTACTCGAACGGTAACAGCTATGGCTACACCTTC.

The chain couples TRBV12-5 to TRBJ2-5; perhaps TRBD2 as D (6 bases). CDR1 LGHNT and CDR2 FRNRAP come from the germline V gene. The CDR3 contains 15 residues. V lost 2 bases and J lost 4, with 14 bases in between. The CDR3 here is CASGLSSVGGETQYF. CDR3 DNA sequence: TGTGCTAGTGGTTTGTCCTCGGTGGGGGGAGAGACCCAGTACTTC.

The V and J genes are TRBV5-4 and TRBJ2-2; D may be TRBD2 (5 bases). In germline, CDR1 is SGHNT, CDR2 YYREEE (reference sequence). The CDR3 runs to 16 residues. V was clipped by 7 bases and J by 4 bases, with 20 bases between them. The CDR3 loop is CASGKGLSSATGELFF. The CDR3 coding sequence is TGTGCCAGCGGCAAAGGACTGTCGAGCGCCACCGGGGAGCTGTTTTTT. The full variable domain, completed using reference TRBV5-4 and TRBJ2-2, is ETGVTQSPTHLIKTRGQQVTLRCSSQSGHNTVSWYQQALGQGPQFIFQYYREEENGRGNFPPRFSGLQFPNYSSELNVNALELDDSALYLCASGKGLSSATGELFFGEGSRLTVL.

This sequence joins TRBV5-4 and TRBJ2-7; unclear D gene. The CDR3 sequence is 13 residues long. CDR1 and CDR2 from the germline V gene are SGHNT and YYREEE (reference sequence). V lost 0 bases and J 0 bases, leaving 4 bases between the germline ends. In DNA form, the CDR3 reads TGTGCCAGCAGCTTGGTCAGCTCCTACGAGCAGTACTTC. It encodes CASSLVSSYEQYF.